This is a list of T cell receptor beta chains from one sample in a study of technical replicates of blood from a handful of donors. TCRdb's table, derived via immunoSEQ multiplex PCR, lists solely in-frame clones and lacks some. The top ten hold less than 6.5% of the sample, which has tens of thousands of clones, 70% to 90% seen once. Source material: PBMCs. These receptors were collected from a human donor in good health. Some clones in this sample may be carry-over from other donors' samples. Each CDR3 is given with its conserved first and last residue. D genes are given only for firm matches. Rows may omit the clone size; those that give it use once, few, many or a size class.

size	V	D	J	DNA	CDR3
once	TRBV30	TRBD1	TRBJ2-1	TGTGCCTGGAGTCGCGGACAGGCTGAGCAGTTCTTC	CAWSRGQAEQFF
NA	TRBV7-2	NA	TRBJ1-1	TGTGCCAGCAGCTTAGGACCCAGTGCGGGGACTGAAGCTTTCTTT	CASSLGPSAGTEAFF
NA	TRBV13	TRBD2	TRBJ2-4	TGTGCCAGCAGCTTAACCCTGGGTAGCGGGAGGTATGACAAAAACATTCAGTACTTC	CASSLTLGSGRYDKNIQYF
NA	TRBV5-1	NA	TRBJ2-5	TGCGCCAGCAGCCCAACGGAGGAGACCCAGTACTTC	CASSPTEETQYF
NA	TRBV6-5	NA	TRBJ2-7	TGTGCCAGCAGACCCACTCCCTACGAGCAGTACTTC	CASRPTPYEQYF
NA	TRBV4-3	NA	TRBJ2-2	TGCGCCAGCAGCCAAGTGGGTAGCCCCGGGGAGCTGTTTTTT	CASSQVGSPGELFF
NA	TRBV30	NA	TRBJ1-1	TGTGCCTGGAGTGGGGGGACAAACATGAACACTGAAGCTTTCTTT	CAWSGGTNMNTEAFF
NA	TRBV29-1	NA	TRBJ1-2	TGCAGCGTAGCCACCCCTCCAGGGTCCAACACCTTC	CSVATPPGSNTF
NA	TRBV19	TRBD2	TRBJ2-2	TGTGCCAGTACCCTGCGGGTAGGCGGGGGGGCAGGTACCGGGGAGCTGTTTTTT	CASTLRVGGGAGTGELFF
NA	TRBV9	TRBD2	TRBJ2-1	TGTGCCAGCAGCGTAGGCGGGAGTGTATACAATGAGCAGTTCTTC	CASSVGGSVYNEQFF
NA	TRBV29-1	NA	TRBJ2-2	TGCAGCGCAGGGGTTGGGGTAGCAGGCACCGGGGAGCTGTTTTTT	CSAGVGVAGTGELFF
NA	TRBV12-5	NA	TRBJ2-3	TGTGCTAGTGGTTTTAGGCAGGGGCCACCTGAAACGCAGTATTTT	CASGFRQGPPETQYF
NA	TRBV7-2	NA	TRBJ1-2	TGTGCCAGCAGCCCAGACAACCGGGACTTCTATGGCTACACCTTC	CASSPDNRDFYGYTF
NA	TRBV18	NA	TRBJ1-2	TGTGCCAGCTCACCAAGTTCAGGGGCCACTAACTATGGCTACACCTTC	CASSPSSGATNYGYTF
NA	TRBV2	TRBD2	TRBJ2-1	TGTGCCAGCAGTATTATAGCGGGAGGTTTCTACAATGAGCAGTTCTTC	CASSIIAGGFYNEQFF
NA	TRBV4-3	NA	TRBJ1-2	TGCGCCAGCAGCCACAGAATGGAGGATGGCTACACCTTC	CASSHRMEDGYTF
many	TRBV2	TRBD2	TRBJ2-1	TGTGCCACGGTTAAGACCGGGACTAGCGGGAGCCTAGGGCAGTTCTTC	CATVKTGTSGSLGQFF
NA	TRBV9	NA	TRBJ1-1	TGTGCCAGCAGCGTAGAGCCAGGAAAGAACACTGAAGCTTTCTTT	CASSVEPGKNTEAFF
NA	TRBV19	TRBD1	TRBJ2-2	TGTGCCAGTAGTATGGGACAGATGGGTCCCGGGGAGCTGTTTTTT	CASSMGQMGPGELFF
NA	TRBV2	TRBD1	TRBJ1-1	TGTGCCAGCAGGCCCGGGACAGGGAGCACTGAAGCTTTCTTT	CASRPGTGSTEAFF
NA	TRBV2	TRBD1	TRBJ1-5	TGTGCCAGCAGTGGCAGGGGGCAGCCCCAGCATTTT	CASSGRGQPQHF
NA	TRBV9	NA	TRBJ2-2	TGTGCCAGCAGCCAAGGGCCAGGGAAACCTAACACCGGGGAGCTGTTTTTT	CASSQGPGKPNTGELFF
NA	TRBV7-8	TRBD1	TRBJ2-3	TGTGCCAGCAGCCGACAGGGGACAACAGATACGCAGTATTTT	CASSRQGTTDTQYF
NA	TRBV19	TRBD1	TRBJ1-1	TGTGCCAGTAGTATTATGGGACAGGGGACTGAAGCTTTCTTT	CASSIMGQGTEAFF
NA	TRBV6-4	TRBD2	TRBJ2-3	TGTGCCAGCTCGACTAGCGGGACAGATACGCAGTATTTT	CASSTSGTDTQYF
NA	TRBV7-2	NA	TRBJ1-2	TGTGCCAGCAGCTTCTTCACTGGTGGCTACACCTTC	CASSFFTGGYTF
NA	TRBV10-3	TRBD1	TRBJ1-4	TGTGCCACAAGCGGGACAGGGAGGGGAGAAAAACTGTTTTTT	CATSGTGRGEKLFF